This paragraph reports one TCR beta chain. The antigen is undetermined. Some clones are missing from TCRdb's copy, which holds only in-frame ones; the method was immunoSEQ multiplex PCR. This sample has hundreds of thousands of clones, with 55% to 75% found just once. The data are from a study of shared clonotypes between healthy human individuals. Findings and caveats of the study: Apart from blood, nothing was sampled; tissue repertoires likely differ. Naive subsets usually exceeded memory subsets in estimated richness.

The CDR3 spans 13 residues. Trimming cost V 9 bases and J 5 bases; bases outside gene matches: 8. Germline loops: CDR1 MDHEN, CDR2 SYDVKM. Sequencing input: memory CD4+ T cells sorted from blood. Subset denoted: CD45RA-negative fraction. This TCR came from a woman aged 25 to 39 in good health. The chain employs TRBV28 and TRBJ2-7; 9 nucleotides agree with TRBD1. In DNA form, the CDR3 reads TGTGCCAGTTCCGGGACAGGGTACCACGAGCAGTACTTC. Translating gives CASSGTGYHEQYF.